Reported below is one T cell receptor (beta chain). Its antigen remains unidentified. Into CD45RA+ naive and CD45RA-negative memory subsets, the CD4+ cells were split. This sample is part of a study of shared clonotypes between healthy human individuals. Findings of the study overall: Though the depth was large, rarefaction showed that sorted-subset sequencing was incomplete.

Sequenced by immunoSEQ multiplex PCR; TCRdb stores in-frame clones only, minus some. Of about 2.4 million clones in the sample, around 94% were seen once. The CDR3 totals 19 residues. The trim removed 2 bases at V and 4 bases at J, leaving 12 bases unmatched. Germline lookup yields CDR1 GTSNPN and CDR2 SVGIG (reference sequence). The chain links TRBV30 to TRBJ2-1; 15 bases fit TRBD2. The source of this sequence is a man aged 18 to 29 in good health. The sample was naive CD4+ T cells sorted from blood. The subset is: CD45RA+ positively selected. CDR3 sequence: CAWSSIRTSGGASYNEQFF. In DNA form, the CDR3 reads TGTGCCTGGAGTTCGATAAGGACTAGCGGGGGGGCTTCTTACAATGAGCAGTTCTTC.